This T cell receptor (beta chain) was retrieved from a study of T cell responses to AZD1222 COVID-19 vaccine. Overall study results and limits: Females made up more of the donors, who were largely white British, and clonal diversity may have come out too low. Elevations in Spike-specific TCR breadth and depth followed administration of two AZD1222 doses.

Concerning this clone: The antigen remains undetermined.

Sequencing used immunoSEQ multiplex PCR; TCRdb keeps in-frame clones, though not all of them. The sample yields roughly 120,000 clones, over 75% seen once. The sample was peripheral blood, taken on day 0 of AZD1222 vaccination. This clonotype was obtained from an adult in good health.

The CDR3 region is CASSLGAWATSGNTIYF. Here the CDR3 DNA reads TGTGCCAGCAGCTTGGGCGCGTGGGCTACCTCTGGAAACACCATATATTTT. J is TRBJ1-3 and V is TRBV5-6, with D unclear. CDR1 and CDR2 from the germline V gene are SGHDT and YYEEEE. Trimming took off 0 bases at V and 0 bases at J, with 13 bases between the two ends. This CDR3 comprises 17 residues.